This T cell receptor (beta chain) was captured by sequencing in a study of human T cells and chemical hapten exposure. Study as a whole: Doses of diphenylcyclopropenone went to the patients' scalps weekly throughout the roughly 22-week study. Patch tests of 0.01% DPC on the upper back were read at 6 days.

J was trimmed by 10 bases and V by 5 bases; bases with no gene match: 9. There are 15 residues in the CDR3. From germline, CDR1 is SGHTA and CDR2 FQGNSA. The time point: patch test 1, 2 weeks after DPC sensitization. As for treatment: therapeutic diphenylcyclopropenone sensitization with weekly scalp DPC. Each cDNA molecule in the library carried unique molecular identifiers. TCRdb re-called the RACE reads through MiXCR, storing one row per CDR3 protein. This repertoire shows approximately 400,000 distinct CDR3 sequences, 4% to 5.5% found once; its top ten account for approximately 2.5%. There are a few counts of this clonotype.

Sequencing used whole blood, obtained in connection with sensitization to the hapten diphenylcyclopropenone (DPC). The rearrangement links TRBV7-2 to TRBJ2-2; 11 nucleotides agree with TRBD2. This receptor was obtained from a woman aged 50 to 65 with alopecia areata. Some clones in this sample may be carry-over from other donors' samples. This chain's CDR3 is CASSLHSGGAEELFF. In DNA form, the CDR3 reads TGTGCCAGCAGCCTACATAGCGGGGGGGCCGAGGAGCTGTTTTTT.